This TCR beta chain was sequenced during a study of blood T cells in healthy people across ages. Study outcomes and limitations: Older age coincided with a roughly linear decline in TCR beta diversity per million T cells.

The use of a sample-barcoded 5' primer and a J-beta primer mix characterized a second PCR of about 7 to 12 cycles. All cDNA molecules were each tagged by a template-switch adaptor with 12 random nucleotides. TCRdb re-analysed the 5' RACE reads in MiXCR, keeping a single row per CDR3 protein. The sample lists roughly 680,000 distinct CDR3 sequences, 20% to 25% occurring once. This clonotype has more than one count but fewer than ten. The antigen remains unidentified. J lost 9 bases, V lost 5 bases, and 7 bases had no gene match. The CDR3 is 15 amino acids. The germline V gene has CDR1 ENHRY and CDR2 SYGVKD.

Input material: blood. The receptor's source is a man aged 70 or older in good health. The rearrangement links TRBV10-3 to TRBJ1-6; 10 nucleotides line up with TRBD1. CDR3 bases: TGTGCCATCAGTCCCGGGACAGGGGAGCGTTCACCCCTCCACTTT. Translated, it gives CAISPGTGERSPLHF.